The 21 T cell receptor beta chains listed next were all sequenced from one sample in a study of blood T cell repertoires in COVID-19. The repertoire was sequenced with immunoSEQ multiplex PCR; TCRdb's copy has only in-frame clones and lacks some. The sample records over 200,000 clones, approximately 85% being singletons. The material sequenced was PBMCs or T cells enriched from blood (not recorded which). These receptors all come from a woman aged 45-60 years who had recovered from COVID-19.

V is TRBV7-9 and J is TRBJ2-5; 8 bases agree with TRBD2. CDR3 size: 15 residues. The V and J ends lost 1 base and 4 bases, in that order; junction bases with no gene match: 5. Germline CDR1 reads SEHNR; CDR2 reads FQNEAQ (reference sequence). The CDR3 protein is CASSLEGAGVETQYF. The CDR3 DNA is TGTGCCAGCAGCTTAGAGGGAGCGGGAGTAGAGACCCAGTACTTC.

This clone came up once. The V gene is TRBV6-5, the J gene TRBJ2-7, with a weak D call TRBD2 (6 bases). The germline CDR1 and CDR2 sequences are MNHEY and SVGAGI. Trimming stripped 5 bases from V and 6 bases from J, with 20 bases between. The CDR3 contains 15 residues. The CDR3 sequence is CASSTKGRDAVEQYF. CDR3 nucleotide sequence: TGTGCCAGCAGTACGAAAGGGCGGGACGCGGTCGAGCAGTACTTC.

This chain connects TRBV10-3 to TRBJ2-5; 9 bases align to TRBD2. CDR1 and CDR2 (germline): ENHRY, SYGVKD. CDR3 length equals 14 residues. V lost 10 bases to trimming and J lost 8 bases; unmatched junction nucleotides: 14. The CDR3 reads CATSSSGTAVTQYF. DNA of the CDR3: TGTGCCACCTCCTCTAGCGGGACTGCGGTAACCCAGTACTTC.

The CDR3 nucleotides are TGTGCCAGCAGCTTAGCGCTGATAGCGGGAGCCGCCAATGAGCAGTTCTTC. This codes for CASSLALIAGAANEQFF. V and J are TRBV7-8 and TRBJ2-1; 9 nucleotides align to TRBD2. The CDR3 contains 17 residues. V lost 0 bases and J lost 6; bases outside the gene matches: 9. Germline values: CDR1 SGHVS, CDR2 FQNEAQ.

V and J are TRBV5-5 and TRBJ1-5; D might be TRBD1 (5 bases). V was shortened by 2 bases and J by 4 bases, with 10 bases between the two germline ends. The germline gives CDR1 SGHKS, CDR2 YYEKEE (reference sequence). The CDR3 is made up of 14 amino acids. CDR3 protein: CASSFGRGNQPQHF. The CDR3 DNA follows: TGTGCCAGCAGCTTCGGTAGGGGAAATCAGCCCCAGCATTTT.

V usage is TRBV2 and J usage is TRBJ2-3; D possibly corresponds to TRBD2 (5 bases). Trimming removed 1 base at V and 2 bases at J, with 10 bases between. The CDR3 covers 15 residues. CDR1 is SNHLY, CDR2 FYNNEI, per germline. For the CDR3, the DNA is TGTGCCAGCAGTGAAGGCGGAGGACCCACAGATACGCAGTATTTT. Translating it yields CASSEGGGPTDTQYF.

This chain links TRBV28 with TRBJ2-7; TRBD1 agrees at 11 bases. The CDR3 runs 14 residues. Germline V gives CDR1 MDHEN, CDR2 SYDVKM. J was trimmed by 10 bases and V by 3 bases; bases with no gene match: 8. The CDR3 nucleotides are TGTGCCAGCAGTTTCTTCGGACAGGGGGCGGATCAGTACTTC. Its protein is CASSFFGQGADQYF.

The CDR3 DNA sequence: TGTGCCAGCAGCTCTAAGACAGGTGTGAGCACAGATACGCAGTATTTT. Protein: CASSSKTGVSTDTQYF. V and J are TRBV5-4 and TRBJ2-3, with D possibly TRBD1 on 6 matching bases. The CDR3 length is 16 residues. The germline gives CDR1 SGHNT, CDR2 YYREEE (reference sequence). With 3 bases removed from V and 0 bases from J, the gap between germline ends came to 14 bases. The full variable domain, its missing parts supplied by reference TRBV5-4 and TRBJ2-3, is ETGVTQSPTHLIKTRGQQVTLRCSSQSGHNTVSWYQQALGQGPQFIFQYYREEENGRGNFPPRFSGLQFPNYSSELNVNALELDDSALYLCASSSKTGVSTDTQYFGPGTRLTVL.

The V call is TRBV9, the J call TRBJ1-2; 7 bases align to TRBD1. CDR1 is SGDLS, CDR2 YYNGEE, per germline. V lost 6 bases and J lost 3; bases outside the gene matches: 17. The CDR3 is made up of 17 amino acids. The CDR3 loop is CASTQLQSPRGDYGYTF. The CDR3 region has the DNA TGTGCCAGCACCCAACTCCAGTCCCCCAGGGGGGACTATGGCTACACCTTC. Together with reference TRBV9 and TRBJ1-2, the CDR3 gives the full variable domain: DSGVTQTPKHLITATGQRVTLRCSPRSGDLSVYWYQQSLDQGLQFLIQYYNGEERAKGNILERFSAQQFPDLHSELNLSSLELGDSALYFCASTQLQSPRGDYGYTFGSGTRLTVV.

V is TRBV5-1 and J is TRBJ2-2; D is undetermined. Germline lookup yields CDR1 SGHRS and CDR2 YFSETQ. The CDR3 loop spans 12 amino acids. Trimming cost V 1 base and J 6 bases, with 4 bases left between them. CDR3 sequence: CASSLYPGELFF. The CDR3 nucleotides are TGCGCCAGCAGCTTGTATCCCGGGGAGCTGTTTTTT.

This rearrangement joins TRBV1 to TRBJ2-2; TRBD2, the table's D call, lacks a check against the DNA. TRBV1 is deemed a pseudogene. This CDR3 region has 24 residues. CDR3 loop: CTSSQFFTKKPGLAGGSNTGELFF. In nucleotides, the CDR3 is TGCACCAGCAGCCAATTTTTTACCAAAAAACCGGGACTAGCGGGAGGATCGAACACCGGGGAGCTGTTTTTT.

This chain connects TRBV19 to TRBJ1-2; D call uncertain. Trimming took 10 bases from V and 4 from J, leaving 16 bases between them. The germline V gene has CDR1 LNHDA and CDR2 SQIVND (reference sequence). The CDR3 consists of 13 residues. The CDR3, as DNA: TGTGCCACCTCATCTACGCAGGTCTATGGCTACACCTTC. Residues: CATSSTQVYGYTF.

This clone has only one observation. CDR3 DNA: TGTGCCAGCAGTGAAGGTAAAGGCCGGGTCTATGGCTACACCTTC. Its protein product is CASSEGKGRVYGYTF. The chain has TRBV6-1 and TRBJ1-2; no clear D gene. Trimming pared 1 base from V and 4 bases from J, leaving 13 bases between. This CDR3 is built from 15 residues. The V gene's germline CDR1 is MNHNS and CDR2 SASEGT.

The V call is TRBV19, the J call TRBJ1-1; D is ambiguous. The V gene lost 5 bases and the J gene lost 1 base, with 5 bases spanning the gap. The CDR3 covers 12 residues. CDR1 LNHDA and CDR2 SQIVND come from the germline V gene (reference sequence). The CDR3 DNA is TGTGCCAGTAGTCTCAGGAACACTGAAGCTTTCTTT. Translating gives CASSLRNTEAFF. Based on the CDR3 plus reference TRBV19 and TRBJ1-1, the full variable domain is DGGITQSPKYLFRKEGQNVTLSCEQNLNHDAMYWYRQDPGQGLRLIYYSQIVNDFQKGDIAEGYSVSREKKESFPLTVTSAQKNPTAFYLCASSLRNTEAFFGQGTRLTVV.

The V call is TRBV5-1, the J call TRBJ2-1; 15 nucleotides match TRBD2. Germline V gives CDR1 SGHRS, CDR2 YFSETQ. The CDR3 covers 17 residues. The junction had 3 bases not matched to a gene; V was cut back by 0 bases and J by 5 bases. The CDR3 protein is CASSLVGLAGGNNEQFF. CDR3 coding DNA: TGCGCCAGCAGCTTGGTGGGACTAGCGGGAGGAAACAATGAGCAGTTCTTC. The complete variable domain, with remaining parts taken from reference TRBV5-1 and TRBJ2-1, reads KAGVTQTPRYLIKTRGQQVTLSCSPISGHRSVSWYQQTPGQGLQFLFEYFSETQRNKGNFPGRFSGRQFSNSRSEMNVSTLELGDSALYLCASSLVGLAGGNNEQFFGPGTRLTVL.

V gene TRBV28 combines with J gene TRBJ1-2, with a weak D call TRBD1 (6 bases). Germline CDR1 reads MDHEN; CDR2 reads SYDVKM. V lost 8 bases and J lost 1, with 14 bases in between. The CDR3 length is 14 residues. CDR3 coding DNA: TGTGCCAGCTTCGAGGGACAACTTAACTATGGCTACACCTTC. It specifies CASFEGQLNYGYTF.

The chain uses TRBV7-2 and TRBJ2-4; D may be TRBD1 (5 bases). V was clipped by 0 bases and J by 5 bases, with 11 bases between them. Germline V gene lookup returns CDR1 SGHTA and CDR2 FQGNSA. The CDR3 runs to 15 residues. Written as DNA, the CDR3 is TGTGCCAGCAGCTTAGCGCAGGGCGTACAAAACATTCAGTACTTC. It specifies CASSLAQGVQNIQYF.

This chain's CDR3 is CASSLLRDGEQFF. CDR3 DNA sequence: TGTGCCAGCAGCTTACTGCGGGATGGTGAGCAGTTCTTC. The chain combines TRBV11-2 with TRBJ2-1; D is possibly TRBD2 (6 bases). The germline gives CDR1 SGHAT, CDR2 FQNNGV. This CDR3 contains 13 residues. The V gene lost 2 bases and the J gene lost 9 bases, with 11 bases spanning the gap.

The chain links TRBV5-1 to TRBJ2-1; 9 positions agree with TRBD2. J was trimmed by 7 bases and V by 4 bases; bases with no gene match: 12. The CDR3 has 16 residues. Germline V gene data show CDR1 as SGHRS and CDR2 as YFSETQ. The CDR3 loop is CASSMGAGGRFNEQFF. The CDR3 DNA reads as TGCGCCAGCAGCATGGGGGCGGGAGGGCGCTTTAATGAGCAGTTCTTC.

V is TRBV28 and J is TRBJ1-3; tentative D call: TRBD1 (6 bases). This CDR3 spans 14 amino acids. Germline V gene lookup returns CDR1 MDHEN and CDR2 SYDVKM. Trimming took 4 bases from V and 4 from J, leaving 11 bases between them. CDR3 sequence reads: CASSSTGQGNTIYF. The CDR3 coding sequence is TGTGCCAGCAGTTCGACAGGTCAAGGAAACACCATATATTTT.

The CDR3 spells CASSNPPGEQYF. The CDR3 DNA reads TGTGCCAGTAGTAATCCCCCGGGGGAGCAGTACTTC. The chain has TRBV19 and TRBJ2-7, with D maybe TRBD2 (5 bases). The V and J ends lost 4 bases and 7 bases respectively, with 11 bases between them. The germline CDR1 and CDR2 sequences are LNHDA and SQIVND (reference sequence). This CDR3 contains 12 residues. The whole variable domain, filled in from reference TRBV19 and TRBJ2-7, reads DGGITQSPKYLFRKEGQNVTLSCEQNLNHDAMYWYRQDPGQGLRLIYYSQIVNDFQKGDIAEGYSVSREKKESFPLTVTSAQKNPTAFYLCASSNPPGEQYFGPGTRLTVT.